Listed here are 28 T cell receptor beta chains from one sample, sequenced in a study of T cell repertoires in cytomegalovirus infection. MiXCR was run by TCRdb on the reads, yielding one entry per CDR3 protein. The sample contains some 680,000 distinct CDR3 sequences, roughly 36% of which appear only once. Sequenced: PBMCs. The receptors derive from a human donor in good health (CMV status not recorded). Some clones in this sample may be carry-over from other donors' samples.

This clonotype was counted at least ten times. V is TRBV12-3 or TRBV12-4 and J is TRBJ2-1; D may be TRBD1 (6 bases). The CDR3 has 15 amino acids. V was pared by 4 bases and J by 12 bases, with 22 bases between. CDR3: CASSSQGGPLEVQFF. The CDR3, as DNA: TGTGCCAGCAGTTCCCAAGGGGGACCGCTGGAGGTGCAGTTCTTC.

DNA of the CDR3: TGTGCCAGCAGCCAGCGGGGACAGGGGGCGCAGGGAAAACTGTTTTTT. Protein product: CASSQRGQGAQGKLFF. The chain is built from TRBV3-1 and TRBJ1-4; 12 bases line up with TRBD1. J lost 10 bases, V lost 3 bases, and 9 bases had no gene match. CDR1 is LGHDT, CDR2 YNNKEL, per germline (reference sequence). The CDR3 sequence is 16 residues long.

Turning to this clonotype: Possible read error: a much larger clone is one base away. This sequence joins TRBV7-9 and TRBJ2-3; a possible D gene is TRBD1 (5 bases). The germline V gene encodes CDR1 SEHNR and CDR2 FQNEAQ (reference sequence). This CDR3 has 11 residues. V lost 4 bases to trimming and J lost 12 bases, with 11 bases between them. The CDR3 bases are TGTGCCAGCAGCTGCCAGGACATTCAGTATTTT. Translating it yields CASSCQDIQYF.

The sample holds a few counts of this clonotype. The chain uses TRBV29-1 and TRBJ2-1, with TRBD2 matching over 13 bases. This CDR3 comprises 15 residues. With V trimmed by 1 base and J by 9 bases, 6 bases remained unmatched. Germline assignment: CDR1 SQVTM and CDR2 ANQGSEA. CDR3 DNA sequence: TGCAGCGTTGAAGGGACTAGCGGGAGTCTTATTGAGCAGTTCTTC. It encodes CSVEGTSGSLIEQFF.

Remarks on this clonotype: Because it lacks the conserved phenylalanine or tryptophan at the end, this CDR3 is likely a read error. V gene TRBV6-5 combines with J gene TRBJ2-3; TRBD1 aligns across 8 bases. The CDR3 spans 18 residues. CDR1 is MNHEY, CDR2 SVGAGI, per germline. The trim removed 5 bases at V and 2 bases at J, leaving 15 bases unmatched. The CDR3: CASSHGFAGGTLTDTQYY. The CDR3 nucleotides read TGTGCCAGCAGTCACGGTTTTGCAGGGGGCACCCTCACAGATACGCAGTATTAT.

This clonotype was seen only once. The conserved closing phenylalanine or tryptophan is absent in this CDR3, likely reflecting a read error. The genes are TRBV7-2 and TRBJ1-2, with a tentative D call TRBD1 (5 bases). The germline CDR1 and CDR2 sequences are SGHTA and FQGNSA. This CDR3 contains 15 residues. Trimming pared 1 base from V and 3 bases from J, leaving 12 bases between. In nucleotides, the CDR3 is TGTGCCAGCAGCTTAGTGTCGGGGGACCACTATGGCTACACCTAC. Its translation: CASSLVSGDHYGYTY.

The DNA of the CDR3 is TGCGCCAGCAGCCAACCCTCGTCACAGGGGAGGGGTTGCTACACCTTC. Translating gives CASSQPSSQGRGCYTF. V usage is TRBV4-1 and J usage is TRBJ1-2, with 7 bases fitting TRBD1. The CDR3 is 16 residues long. The V segment lost 2 bases and the J segment 9 bases; nucleotides outside the gene matches: 15. Germline CDR1 reads MGHRA; CDR2 reads YSYEKL.

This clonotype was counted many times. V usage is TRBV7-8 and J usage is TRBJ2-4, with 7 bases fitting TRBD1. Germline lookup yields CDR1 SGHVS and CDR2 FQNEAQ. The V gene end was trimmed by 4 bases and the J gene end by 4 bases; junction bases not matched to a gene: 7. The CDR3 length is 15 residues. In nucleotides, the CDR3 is TGTGCCAGCAGCTCCACCGGGACAGCAAAAAACATTCAGTACTTC. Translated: CASSSTGTAKNIQYF.

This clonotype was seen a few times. The CDR3 nucleotides are TGTGCCAGCAGTGACCTTGCGAGCTCCTATAATTCACCCCTCCACTTT. Residues: CASSDLASSYNSPLHF. J is TRBJ1-6 and V is TRBV27; no clear D gene. From germline, CDR1 is MNHEY and CDR2 SMNVEV (reference sequence). CDR3 length equals 16 residues. Between the trimmed V and J ends, which lost 5 bases and 0 bases, there was a span of 11 bases.

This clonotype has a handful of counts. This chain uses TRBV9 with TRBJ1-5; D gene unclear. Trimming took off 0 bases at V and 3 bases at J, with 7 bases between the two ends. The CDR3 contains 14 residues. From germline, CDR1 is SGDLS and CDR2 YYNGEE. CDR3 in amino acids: CASSVDGDNQPQHF. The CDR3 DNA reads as TGTGCCAGCAGCGTAGACGGAGACAATCAGCCCCAGCATTTT.

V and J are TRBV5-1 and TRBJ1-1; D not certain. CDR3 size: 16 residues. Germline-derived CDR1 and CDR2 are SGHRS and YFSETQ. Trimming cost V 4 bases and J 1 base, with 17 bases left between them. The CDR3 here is CASSQGLQAPNTEAFF. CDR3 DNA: TGCGCCAGCAGCCAAGGACTCCAAGCCCCGAACACTGAAGCTTTCTTT.

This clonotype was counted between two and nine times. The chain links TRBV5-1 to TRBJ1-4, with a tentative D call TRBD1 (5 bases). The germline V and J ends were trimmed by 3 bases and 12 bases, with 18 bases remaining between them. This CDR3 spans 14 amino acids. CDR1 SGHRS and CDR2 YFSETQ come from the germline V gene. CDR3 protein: CASSSQGGRGELFF. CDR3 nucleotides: TGCGCCAGCAGCTCGCAGGGCGGGCGCGGAGAACTGTTTTTT.

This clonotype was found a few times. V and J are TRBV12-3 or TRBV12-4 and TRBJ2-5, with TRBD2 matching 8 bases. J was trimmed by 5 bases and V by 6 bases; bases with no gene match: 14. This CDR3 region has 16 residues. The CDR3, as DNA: TGTGCCAGCAGCCGTAGTGGTAGCGGGGCGTGGGAGACCCAGTACTTC. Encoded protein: CASSRSGSGAWETQYF.

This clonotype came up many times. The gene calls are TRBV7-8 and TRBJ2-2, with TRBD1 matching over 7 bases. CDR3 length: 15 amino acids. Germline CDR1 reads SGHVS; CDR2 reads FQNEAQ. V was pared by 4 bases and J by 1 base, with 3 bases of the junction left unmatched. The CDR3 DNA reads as TGTGCCAGCAGCTCAGGGGACAGGAACACCGGGGAGCTGTTTTTT. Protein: CASSSGDRNTGELFF.

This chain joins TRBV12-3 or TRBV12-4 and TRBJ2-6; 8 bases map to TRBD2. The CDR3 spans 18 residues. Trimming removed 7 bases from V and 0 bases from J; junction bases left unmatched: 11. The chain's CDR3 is CASTPGGQVYSGANVLTF. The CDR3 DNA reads TGTGCCAGCACCCCGGGAGGGCAGGTGTACTCTGGGGCCAACGTCCTGACTTTC.

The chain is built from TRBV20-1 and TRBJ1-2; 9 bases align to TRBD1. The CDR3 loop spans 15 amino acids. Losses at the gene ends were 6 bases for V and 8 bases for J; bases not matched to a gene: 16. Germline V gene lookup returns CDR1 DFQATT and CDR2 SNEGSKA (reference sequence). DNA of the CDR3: TGCAGTGCCCCCGCCCGGGACAGGGCTCTGAGGGGCTACACCTTC. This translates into CSAPARDRALRGYTF.

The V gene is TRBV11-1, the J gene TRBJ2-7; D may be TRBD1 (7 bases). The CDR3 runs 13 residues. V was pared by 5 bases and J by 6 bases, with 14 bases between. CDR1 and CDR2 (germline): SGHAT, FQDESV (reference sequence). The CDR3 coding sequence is TGTGCCAGCAGCGGGGAGGACAGGCCCGAGCAGTACTTC. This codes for CASSGEDRPEQYF.

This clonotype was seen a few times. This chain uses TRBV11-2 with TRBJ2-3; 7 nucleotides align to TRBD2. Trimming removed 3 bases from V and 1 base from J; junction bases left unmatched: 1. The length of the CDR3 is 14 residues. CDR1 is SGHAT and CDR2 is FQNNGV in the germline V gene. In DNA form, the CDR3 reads TGTGCCAGCAGCTTTGGACTAGGCACAGATACGCAGTATTTT. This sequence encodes CASSFGLGTDTQYF. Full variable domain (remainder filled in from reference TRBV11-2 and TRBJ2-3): EAGVAQSPRYKIIEKRQSVAFWCNPISGHATLYWYQQILGQGPKLLIQFQNNGVVDDSQLPKDRFSAERLKGVDSTLKIQPAKLEDSAVYLCASSFGLGTDTQYFGPGTRLTVL.

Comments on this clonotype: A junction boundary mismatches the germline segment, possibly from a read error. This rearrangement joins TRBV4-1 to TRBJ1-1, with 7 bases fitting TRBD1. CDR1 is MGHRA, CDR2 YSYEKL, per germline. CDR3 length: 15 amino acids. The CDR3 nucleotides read TGTGCCAGCAGCCCGCTGATTCATCAGGACAGGGAAGCTTTCTTT. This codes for CASSPLIHQDREAFF.

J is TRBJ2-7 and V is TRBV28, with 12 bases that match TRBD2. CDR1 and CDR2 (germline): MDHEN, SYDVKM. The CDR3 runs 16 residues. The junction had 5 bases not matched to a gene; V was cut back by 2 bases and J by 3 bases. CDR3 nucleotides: TGTGCCAGCAGTTTAAGTGGACTAGCGGGAATCTACGAGCAGTACTTC. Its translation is CASSLSGLAGIYEQYF.

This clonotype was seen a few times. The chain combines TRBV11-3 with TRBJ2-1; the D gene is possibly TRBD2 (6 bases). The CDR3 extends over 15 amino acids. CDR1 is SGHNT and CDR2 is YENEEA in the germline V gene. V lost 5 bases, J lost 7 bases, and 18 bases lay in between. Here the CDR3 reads CASSKTGVLLNEQFF. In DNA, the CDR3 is TGTGCCAGCAGCAAAACGGGAGTCCTTTTGAATGAGCAGTTCTTC.

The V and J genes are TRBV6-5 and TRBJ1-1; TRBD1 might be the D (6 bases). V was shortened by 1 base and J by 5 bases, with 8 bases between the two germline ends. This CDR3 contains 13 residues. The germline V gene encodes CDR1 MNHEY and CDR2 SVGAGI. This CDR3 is CASSYYRETEAFF. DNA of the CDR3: TGTGCCAGCAGTTACTACAGGGAGACTGAAGCTTTCTTT.

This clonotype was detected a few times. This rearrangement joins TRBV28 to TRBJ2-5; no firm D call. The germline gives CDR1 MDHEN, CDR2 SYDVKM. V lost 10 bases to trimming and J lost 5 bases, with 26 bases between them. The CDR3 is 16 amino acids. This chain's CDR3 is CATVPHARARDETQYF. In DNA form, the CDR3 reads TGTGCCACCGTCCCCCACGCCCGGGCTCGAGACGAGACCCAGTACTTC.

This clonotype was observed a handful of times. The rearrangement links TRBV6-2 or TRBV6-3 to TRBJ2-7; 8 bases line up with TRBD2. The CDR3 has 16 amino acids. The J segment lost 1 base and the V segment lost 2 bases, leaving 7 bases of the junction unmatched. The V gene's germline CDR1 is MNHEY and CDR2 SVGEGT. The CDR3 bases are TGTGCCAGCAGTTACGGGCCAGCGGGGGTTTCCTACGAGCAGTACTTC. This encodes CASSYGPAGVSYEQYF.

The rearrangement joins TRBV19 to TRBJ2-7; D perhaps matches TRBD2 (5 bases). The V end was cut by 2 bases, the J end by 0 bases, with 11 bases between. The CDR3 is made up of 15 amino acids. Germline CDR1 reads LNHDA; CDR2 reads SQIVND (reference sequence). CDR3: CASSISGGLSYEQYF. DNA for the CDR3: TGTGCCAGTAGTATATCGGGCGGGCTCTCCTACGAGCAGTACTTC.

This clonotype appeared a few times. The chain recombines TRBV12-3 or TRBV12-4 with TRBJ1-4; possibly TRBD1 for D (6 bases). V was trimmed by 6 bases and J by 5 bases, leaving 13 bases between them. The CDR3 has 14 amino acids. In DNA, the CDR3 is TGTGCCAGCAGACCACAGGGAAGGAATGAAAAACTGTTTTTT. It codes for CASRPQGRNEKLFF.

CDR3 nucleotides: TGTGCCAGCAGCGCTGGACAGGGTCTCAATCAGCCCCAGCATTTT. Protein product: CASSAGQGLNQPQHF. The V gene is TRBV12-3 or TRBV12-4, the J gene TRBJ1-5; 8 bases map to TRBD1. J was trimmed by 3 bases and V by 6 bases; bases with no gene match: 7. The CDR3 is 15 amino acids.

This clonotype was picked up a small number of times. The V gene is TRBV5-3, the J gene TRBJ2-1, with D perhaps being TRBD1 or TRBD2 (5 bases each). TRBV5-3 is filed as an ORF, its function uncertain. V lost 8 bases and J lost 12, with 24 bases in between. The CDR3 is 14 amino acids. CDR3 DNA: TGTGCCAGCAGCCCGGTAGGGACGGCCATTGGGCAGTTCTTC. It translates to CASSPVGTAIGQFF.